The 15 T cell receptor beta chains listed next were all sequenced from one sample in a study of blood T cells in healthy people across ages. Alongside a J-beta primer mix, a sample-barcoded 5' primer served in a second PCR lasting about 7 to 12 cycles. From the 5' RACE reads, TCRdb called clonotypes with MiXCR, one entry per CDR3 protein. This table holds 800,000 or so distinct CDR3 sequences, roughly 25% found once. These data are also associated with another study on T cells of mothers and their children.

Sequences were obtained from blood. The receptor set was obtained from a boy under 18 in good health.

This clonotype was picked up a small number of times. The J gene is TRBJ2-3, the V gene TRBV7-2, with a weak D call TRBD1 (5 bases). Germline CDR1 and CDR2: SGHTA and FQGNSA. The V end was cut by 2 bases, the J end by 0 bases, with 12 bases between. The CDR3 consists of 16 residues. The CDR3 DNA follows: TGTGCCAGCAGCTTATTGGCGGCAGGGAGCACAGATACGCAGTATTTT. It translates to CASSLLAAGSTDTQYF.

The rearrangement joins TRBV14 to TRBJ2-5, with D uncertain. Looked up from germline, CDR1 is SGHDN and CDR2 is FVKESK. Between the trimmed V and J ends, which lost 2 bases and 5 bases, there was a span of 12 bases. The CDR3 is made up of 14 amino acids. In nucleotides, the CDR3 is TGTGCCAGCAGCCAACCGGGTGTCACGGAGACCCAGTACTTC. Translated, it gives CASSQPGVTETQYF.

This clonotype has a handful of counts. The J gene is TRBJ2-7, the V gene TRBV20-1; D gene ambiguous. The CDR3 contains 14 residues. The germline gives CDR1 DFQATT, CDR2 SNEGSKA (reference sequence). Deletions cut 0 bases from V and 0 bases from J, with 9 bases between. The DNA for the CDR3 is TGCAGTGCTAGAGATCGGTACAGCTCCTACGAGCAGTACTTC. Its translation is CSARDRYSSYEQYF.

The sample holds a few counts of this clonotype. The V call is TRBV24-1, the J call TRBJ1-2; TRBD1 might be the D (6 bases). The CDR3 runs 13 residues. CDR1 KGHDR and CDR2 SFDVKD come from the germline V gene. V was trimmed by 7 bases and J by 0 bases, leaving 8 bases between them. CDR3 loop: CATRAGANYGYTF. CDR3 nucleotides: TGTGCCACCAGGGCAGGGGCTAACTATGGCTACACCTTC.

This chain connects TRBV2 to TRBJ1-6; D uncertain. The CDR3 length is 11 residues. The germline V and J ends were trimmed by 7 bases and 8 bases, with 6 bases remaining between them. Per germline, CDR1 SNHLY and CDR2 FYNNEI. The CDR3 loop reads CASNGDSPLHF. CDR3 nucleotide sequence: TGTGCCAGCAACGGAGATTCACCCCTCCACTTT.

This clonotype has more than one count but fewer than ten. V usage is TRBV5-1 and J usage is TRBJ2-1; 7 bases are a match to TRBD1. The CDR3 has 16 residues. From germline, CDR1 is SGHRS and CDR2 YFSETQ. V dropped 3 bases and J dropped 2; count of bases not matched to a gene: 8. CDR3 DNA: TGCGCCAGCAGCTCCACCCCGGGACAGACCTACAATGAGCAGTTCTTC. Protein sequence: CASSSTPGQTYNEQFF.

CDR3 loop: CASSGEGFLGNQPQHF. CDR3 coding DNA: TGTGCCAGCAGCGGGGAGGGGTTTCTCGGCAATCAGCCCCAGCATTTT. The chain carries TRBV7-9 and TRBJ1-5; D might be TRBD1 (5 bases). Germline assignment: CDR1 SEHNR and CDR2 FQNEAQ (reference sequence). The V gene lost 5 bases and the J gene lost 2 bases, with 16 bases spanning the gap. This CDR3 is built from 16 residues.

This chain links TRBV10-3 with TRBJ2-1; 10 bases align to TRBD2. Trimming removed 8 bases from V and 5 bases from J; junction bases left unmatched: 6. Germline lookup yields CDR1 ENHRY and CDR2 SYGVKD. This CDR3 has 14 residues. CDR3 protein: CAISPSGGNNEQFF. DNA for the CDR3: TGTGCCATCTCACCTAGCGGGGGAAACAATGAGCAGTTCTTC.

The gene calls are TRBV6-2 or TRBV6-3 and TRBJ2-1; maybe TRBD1 (6 bases). In germline, CDR1 is MNHEY, CDR2 SVGEGT. This CDR3 has 14 residues. V shed 8 bases and J shed 9 bases, with 20 bases lying between them. CDR3 nucleotide sequence: TGTGCCAGCCGCCCTCCCCAGGGGTGGGGTGAGCAGTTCTTC. It encodes CASRPPQGWGEQFF.

V usage is TRBV28 and J usage is TRBJ2-5, with no clear D. The V gene lost 5 bases and the J gene lost 0 bases, with 16 bases spanning the gap. This CDR3 has 16 residues. Germline lookup yields CDR1 MDHEN and CDR2 SYDVKM. The DNA for the CDR3 is TGTGCCAGCAGTCCCCAAAGCCCTAGACACCAAGAGACCCAGTACTTC. Residues: CASSPQSPRHQETQYF.

This clonotype was observed a few times. The chain couples TRBV6-2 or TRBV6-3 to TRBJ2-6, with 9 bases lining up with TRBD1. The CDR3 extends over 17 amino acids. With 4 bases clipped from V and 0 bases from J, the junction kept 4 bases outside the gene matches. Germline loops: CDR1 MNHEY, CDR2 SVGEGT. The CDR3 nucleotides read TGTGCCAGCAGTTTGGGACAGGGTTACTCTGGGGCCAACGTCCTGACTTTC. Amino acids: CASSLGQGYSGANVLTF.

The chain uses TRBV6-2 or TRBV6-3 and TRBJ1-1, with 9 positions matching TRBD1. The CDR3 is 15 amino acids. V lost 2 bases, J lost 1 base, and 2 bases stayed unmatched. Looked up from germline, CDR1 is MNHEY and CDR2 is SVGEGT. CDR3 residues: CASSYPTGGNTEAFF. CDR3 DNA: TGTGCCAGCAGTTACCCGACAGGGGGGAACACTGAAGCTTTCTTT.

In its sample, this clonotype was seen a few times. This rearrangement joins TRBV5-1 to TRBJ2-5, with D uncertain. The ends were cut back, 0 bases at V and 3 bases at J, with 12 bases in the middle. The CDR3 sequence is 15 residues long. Germline CDR1 reads SGHRS; CDR2 reads YFSETQ. CDR3 sequence reads: CASSLAPPPKETQYF. DNA for the CDR3: TGCGCCAGCAGCTTGGCCCCTCCGCCCAAAGAGACCCAGTACTTC. The entire variable domain, with the rest obtained from reference TRBV5-1 and TRBJ2-5, is as follows: KAGVTQTPRYLIKTRGQQVTLSCSPISGHRSVSWYQQTPGQGLQFLFEYFSETQRNKGNFPGRFSGRQFSNSRSEMNVSTLELGDSALYLCASSLAPPPKETQYFGPGTRLLVL.

The J gene is TRBJ1-1, the V gene TRBV28, with unresolved D. V was pared by 6 bases and J by 7 bases, with 21 bases between. The CDR3 sequence is 15 residues long. The germline V gene has CDR1 MDHEN and CDR2 SYDVKM. CDR3 nucleotide sequence: TGTGCCAGCAGCTCGTGGACCCTATTGGTAGGTGAAGCTTTCTTT. This codes for CASSSWTLLVGEAFF.

The V call is TRBV7-9, the J call TRBJ2-1; TRBD2 aligns across 8 bases. The J call may be wrong; the DNA end is better matched by TRBJ2-5. Germline CDR1 SEHNR, CDR2 FQNEAQ (reference sequence). CDR3 length: 16 residues. In DNA, the CDR3 is TGTGCCAGCAGCCCCTGGGGAGCGGGGGTAATGGAGACCCAGTACTTC. It encodes CASSPWGAGVMETQYF.